This T cell receptor beta chain was identified during a study of blood T cell repertoires in COVID-19. Across the study: The cDNA or gDNA used as material had been derived from T cells, B-cell-depleted T cells, or PBMCs.

Assay used: immunoSEQ multiplex PCR; TCRdb lists only in-frame clones, some missing. The repertoire has around 64,000 clones, approximately 91% of them found once; the top ten carry less than 2%. After removal of 2 bases from V and 1 base from J, the junction contained 9 bases not matched to a gene. Germline assignment: CDR1 MNHEY and CDR2 SVGEGT. The CDR3 totals 17 residues. The receptor's source is a human donor in a cohort sampled during active COVID-19. The chain has TRBV6-2 or TRBV6-3 and TRBJ2-3; 7 bases are shared with TRBD2. Sequencing used peripheral blood. CDR3 sequence: CASSYPQGRGGTDTQYF. CDR3 DNA sequence: TGTGCCAGCAGTTACCCCCAAGGTCGGGGGGGCACAGATACGCAGTATTTT.